Below are 10 T cell receptor beta chains sequenced from a single sample in a study of blood T cell repertoires in COVID-19. The assay was immunoSEQ multiplex PCR, and TCRdb's table has in-frame clones only and misses some. The sample shows roughly 250,000 clones, about 90% of them seen only once. The sequencing input was PBMCs or T cells enriched from blood (not recorded which). These receptors all stem from a man aged 45-65 years who had been exposed to COVID-19.

The genes are TRBV6-4 and TRBJ2-3, with 7 positions matching TRBD1. J was trimmed by 4 bases and V by 4 bases; bases with no gene match: 5. CDR3 length equals 14 residues. CDR1 is MRHNA, CDR2 SNTAGT, per germline. As DNA, the CDR3 is TGTGCCAGCAGTGTCGACAGGGTGCCAGATACGCAGTATTTT. Its protein is CASSVDRVPDTQYF.

The chain couples TRBV2 to TRBJ1-5; weak D call: TRBD1 (5 bases). Germline lookup yields CDR1 SNHLY and CDR2 FYNNEI. V was pared by 3 bases and J by 2 bases, with 11 bases between. The CDR3 sequence is 15 residues long. CDR3 loop: CASSDRQGRNQPQHF. The CDR3 DNA sequence: TGTGCCAGCAGTGACCGGCAGGGCCGCAATCAGCCCCAGCATTTT.

The chain links TRBV13 to TRBJ2-7, with D tentatively TRBD1 (6 bases). CDR3 length equals 14 residues. Looked up from germline, CDR1 is PRHDT and CDR2 is FYEKMQ (reference sequence). Deletions cut 5 bases from V and 4 bases from J, with 15 bases between. The CDR3 DNA sequence: TGTGCCAGCAGCCCTCCCGGGACACCGTACGAGCAGTACGTC. It translates to CASSPPGTPYEQYV.

The chain uses TRBV3-1 (or the pseudogene TRBV3-2) and TRBJ2-7; 8 bases match TRBD2. Germline V lookup: CDR1 LGHDT, CDR2 YNNKEL (reference sequence). The V gene end was trimmed by 2 bases and the J gene end by 6 bases; junction bases not matched to a gene: 9. This CDR3 region has 15 residues. CDR3 DNA: TGTGCCAGCAGCCAATTTATCGGGGGGGCCTCCGAGCAGTACTTC. Translation gives CASSQFIGGASEQYF.

This clone showed up just once. The V call is TRBV7-3, the J call TRBJ2-5; 15 bases fit TRBD2. The CDR3 loop spans 16 amino acids. Germline CDR1 is SGHTA and CDR2 is FQGTGA. Germline trimming cut 5 bases from V and 5 bases from J; bases unmatched to any gene: 6. CDR3 in amino acids: CASSPGLAGGRETQYF. Here the CDR3 DNA reads TGTGCCAGCAGCCCTGGACTAGCGGGGGGGCGGGAGACCCAGTACTTC.

The CDR3 DNA sequence: TGTGCCAGCAGTCCCAACGGGGGGGGGACGGAAGCTTTCTTT. Its protein product is CASSPNGGGTEAFF. The chain couples TRBV27 to TRBJ1-1, with a possible D match to TRBD1 (5 bases). Germline lookup yields CDR1 MNHEY and CDR2 SMNVEV (reference sequence). V dropped 5 bases and J dropped 8 bases, with 18 bases sitting between them. The CDR3 extends over 14 amino acids.

This chain joins TRBV6-4 and TRBJ1-2; D is perhaps TRBD1 (5 bases). V dropped 10 bases and J dropped 4 bases, with 16 bases sitting between them. The CDR3 contains 13 residues. Per germline, CDR1 MRHNA and CDR2 SNTAGT. The CDR3 nucleotides are TGTGCCACCCGTGGGCAGGGAGGCTATGGCTACACCTTC. Its translation: CATRGQGGYGYTF.

This clone was counted at least ten times. This sequence joins TRBV4-1 and TRBJ1-2; 9 positions match TRBD1. J was trimmed by 3 bases and V by 6 bases; bases with no gene match: 8. CDR1 is MGHRA, CDR2 YSYEKL, per germline. The length of the CDR3 is 15 residues. CDR3 loop: CASSTDGTGYYGYTF. The DNA of the CDR3 is TGCGCCAGCAGTACCGACGGGACAGGGTACTATGGCTACACCTTC.

This chain connects TRBV5-1 to TRBJ2-1; D gene unclear. The germline gives CDR1 SGHRS, CDR2 YFSETQ. V lost 4 bases and J 3 bases, leaving 11 bases between the germline ends. This CDR3 contains 14 residues. CDR3 sequence reads: CASSPEAFYNEQFF. DNA for the CDR3: TGCGCCAGCAGCCCCGAAGCGTTCTACAATGAGCAGTTCTTC.

The chain couples TRBV28 to TRBJ2-3; TRBD2 matches at 12 bases. Germline loops: CDR1 MDHEN, CDR2 SYDVKM. V shed 5 bases, J shed 4 bases, and the junction held 13 bases outside the gene matches. This CDR3 comprises 18 residues. The DNA of the CDR3 is TGTGCCAGCAGTCCCGATCCTCGACTAGCGGGAGACCCAGATACGCAGTATTTT. Translated: CASSPDPRLAGDPDTQYF.